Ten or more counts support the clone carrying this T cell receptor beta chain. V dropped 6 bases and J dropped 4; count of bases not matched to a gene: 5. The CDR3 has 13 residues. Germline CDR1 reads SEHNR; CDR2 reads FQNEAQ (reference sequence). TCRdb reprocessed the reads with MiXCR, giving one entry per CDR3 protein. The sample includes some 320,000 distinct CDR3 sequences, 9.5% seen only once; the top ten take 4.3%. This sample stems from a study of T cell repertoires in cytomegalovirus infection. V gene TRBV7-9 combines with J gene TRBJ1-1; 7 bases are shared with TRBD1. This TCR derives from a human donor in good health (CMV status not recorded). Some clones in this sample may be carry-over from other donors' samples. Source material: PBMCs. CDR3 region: CASRTTGSTEAFF. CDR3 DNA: TGTGCCAGCAGGACGACAGGGTCCACTGAAGCTTTCTTT. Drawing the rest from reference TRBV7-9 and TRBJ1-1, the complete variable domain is DTGVSQNPRHKITKRGQNVTFRCDPISEHNRLYWYRQTLGQGPEFLTYFQNEAQLEKSRLLSDRFSAERPKGSFSTLEIQRTEQGDSAMYLCASRTTGSTEAFFGQGTRLTVV.